The 11 T cell receptor beta chains listed next were all sequenced from one sample in a study of ipilimumab plus nivolumab after autologous stem cell transplantation. Using immunoSEQ multiplex PCR, the repertoire was profiled, and TCRdb retains in-frame clones only, with some absent. Counted here are roughly 20,000 clones, over 70% occurring once; the ten biggest clones make up about 18%. The material sequenced was PBMCs, taken in a trial of ipilimumab plus nivolumab as post-transplant consolidation. The receptors derive from a male donor with diffuse large B-cell lymphoma.

This clone was picked up one time. V usage is TRBV30 and J usage is TRBJ1-1; 7 nucleotides align to TRBD1. The V and J ends lost 2 bases and 3 bases, in that order; junction bases with no gene match: 6. CDR3 length: 14 amino acids. Germline CDR1 is GTSNPN and CDR2 is SVGIG (reference sequence). As DNA, the CDR3 is TGTGCCTGGAGTACTCAGGGGGGCTACACTGAAGCTTTCTTT. This codes for CAWSTQGGYTEAFF. Supplemented by reference TRBV30 and TRBJ1-1, the full variable domain reads SQTIHQWPATLVQPVGSPLSLECTVEGTSNPNLYWYRQAAGRGLQLLFYSVGIGQISSEVPQNLSASRPQDRQFILSSKKLLLSDSGFYLCAWSTQGGYTEAFFGQGTRLTVV.

J is TRBJ2-2 and V is TRBV19; D uncertain. V was trimmed by 7 bases and J by 5 bases, leaving 5 bases between them. This CDR3 has 11 amino acids. Germline V lookup: CDR1 LNHDA, CDR2 SQIVND (reference sequence). CDR3 residues: CASTRTGELFF. For the CDR3, the DNA is TGTGCCAGTACAAGGACCGGGGAGCTGTTTTTT. The whole variable domain, filled in from reference TRBV19 and TRBJ2-2, reads DGGITQSPKYLFRKEGQNVTLSCEQNLNHDAMYWYRQDPGQGLRLIYYSQIVNDFQKGDIAEGYSVSREKKESFPLTVTSAQKNPTAFYLCASTRTGELFFGEGSRLTVL.

The chain joins TRBV28 to TRBJ1-2; D gene unclear. Germline CDR1 is MDHEN and CDR2 is SYDVKM. V was trimmed by 4 bases and J by 7 bases, leaving 7 bases between them. The CDR3 loop spans 11 amino acids. CDR3 region: CASSSLVGYTF. For the CDR3, the DNA is TGTGCCAGCAGTTCCTTAGTTGGCTACACCTTC.

This chain links TRBV5-1 with TRBJ1-4; D call uncertain. Germline CDR1 SGHRS, CDR2 YFSETQ. This CDR3 has 15 amino acids. The V and J ends lost 2 bases and 8 bases respectively, with 16 bases between them. Here the CDR3 reads CASSLSLSEAEKLFF. The CDR3 nucleotides read TGCGCCAGCAGCTTAAGTTTAAGTGAGGCAGAAAAACTGTTTTTT.

V and J are TRBV19 and TRBJ1-1; D call uncertain. The V gene's germline CDR1 is LNHDA and CDR2 SQIVND (reference sequence). CDR3 length: 10 amino acids. V lost 4 bases, J lost 11 bases, and 8 bases lay in between. CDR3 in amino acids: CASSTFGAFF. CDR3 in DNA: TGTGCCAGTAGTACTTTCGGCGCTTTCTTT. The full variable domain, in which reference TRBV19 and TRBJ1-1 provide the parts outside the CDR3, is DGGITQSPKYLFRKEGQNVTLSCEQNLNHDAMYWYRQDPGQGLRLIYYSQIVNDFQKGDIAEGYSVSREKKESFPLTVTSAQKNPTAFYLCASSTFGAFFGQGTRLTVV.

The V call is TRBV6-1, the J call TRBJ2-3; 7 nucleotides agree with TRBD1. With 11 bases clipped from V and 1 base from J, the junction kept 12 bases outside the gene matches. Germline CDR1 and CDR2: MNHNS and SASEGT. This CDR3 is built from 15 residues. CDR3 nucleotides: TGTGCCTGCCAACAGGGGCGGTGGGGCACAGATACGCAGTATTTT. Encoded protein: CACQQGRWGTDTQYF.

The rearrangement uses TRBV18 and TRBJ1-4; D is possibly TRBD1 (5 bases). The germline V and J ends were trimmed by 0 bases and 5 bases, with 10 bases remaining between them. The V gene's germline CDR1 is KGHSH and CDR2 LQKENI. The CDR3 runs 15 residues. The CDR3 nucleotides read TGTGCCAGCTCACCACCGGGGGAGAGGAATGAAAAACTGTTTTTT. It encodes CASSPPGERNEKLFF.

J is TRBJ1-4 and V is TRBV30; D gene uncertain. The germline V and J ends were trimmed by 0 bases and 6 bases, with 14 bases remaining between them. This CDR3 contains 15 residues. Germline CDR1 and CDR2: GTSNPN and SVGIG (reference sequence). CDR3 coding DNA: TGTGCCTGGAGTGTACCGTCTGGATCGGATGAAAAACTGTTTTTT. Protein product: CAWSVPSGSDEKLFF.

This sequence joins TRBV12-2 and TRBJ2-5; the D call in the table, TRBD2, was not verified against the DNA. TRBV12-2 is an annotated pseudogene. The CDR3 totals 13 residues. The CDR3 nucleotides are TGTGCAAGTCGCCCCGGGGGGCGCGAGACCCAGTACTTC. Amino acids: CASRPGGRETQYF.

The chain is built from TRBV19 and TRBJ1-1, with a weak D call TRBD1 (5 bases). The CDR3 has 13 residues. The germline CDR1 and CDR2 sequences are LNHDA and SQIVND (reference sequence). V lost 2 bases and J 1 base, leaving 5 bases between the germline ends. The CDR3 sequence: CASSIRGNTEAFF. CDR3 in DNA: TGTGCCAGTAGTATAAGGGGGAACACTGAAGCTTTCTTT.

The chain combines TRBV7-8 with TRBJ2-5; D is ambiguous. The assigned J gene may be wrong: the sequence end matches TRBJ2-7 better. The CDR3 has 14 amino acids. CDR1 is SGHVS, CDR2 FQNEAQ, per germline. The CDR3: CASSFTTSSYEQYF. CDR3 nucleotide sequence: TGTGCCAGCAGCTTCACAACAAGCTCCTACGAGCAGTACTTC.